The clone carrying this T cell receptor beta chain was seen only a few times. Its antigen is currently unknown. TCRdb itself ran the RACE reads through MiXCR, one entry per CDR3 protein. Of more than 90,000 distinct CDR3 sequences listed, over 10% were seen once; the top ten hold about 3%. These data come from a study of human T cells and chemical hapten exposure. The V end was cut by 1 base, the J end by 2 bases, with 16 bases between. The CDR3 has 17 amino acids. Points from the study as a whole: Sensitizing to DPC left TCRs with a frequency above 1 in 1000 unaltered. As the donors had alopecia, their immune response may differ from healthy people's.

Stated time point: patch test 2, 6 weeks after DPC sensitization. Documented treatment: therapeutic diphenylcyclopropenone sensitization with weekly scalp DPC. Specimen: whole blood, collected in connection with sensitization to the hapten diphenylcyclopropenone (DPC). This chain links TRBV5-3 with TRBJ1-3; tentatively, D is TRBD1 (6 bases). TRBV5-3 counts as an open reading frame of uncertain function. This TCR came from a woman aged 40-49 years with alopecia areata. Some clones in this sample may be carry-over from other donors' samples. The CDR3 DNA follows: TGTGCCAGAAGCTTGAGGTCCAGCAGGGACACTGGAAACACCATATATTTT. It specifies CARSLRSSRDTGNTIYF.